A single sample gave rise to the 11 T cell receptor beta chains below, sequenced in a study of memory CD4+ T cells and cytomegalovirus serostatus. Single viable CD3+CD4+CD8-CD45RO+ cells were sorted as the memory CD4+ T cells. Some clones are missing from TCRdb's copy, which holds only in-frame ones; the method was immunoSEQ multiplex PCR. Of around 40,000 clones listed, roughly 80% are singletons. The sequenced material came from memory CD4+ T cells from blood. These TCRs come from an adult in good health and CMV-seronegative.

This sequence joins TRBV7-2 and TRBJ1-4; D is ambiguous. CDR3 length equals 16 residues. Trimming took off 0 bases at V and 6 bases at J, with 14 bases between the two ends. Germline V gene data show CDR1 as SGHTA and CDR2 as FQGNSA. CDR3 coding DNA: TGTGCCAGCAGCTTAGCGGCACAAGGGAGTTATGAAAAACTGTTTTTT. The encoded protein is CASSLAAQGSYEKLFF.

This clone was seen a few times. The chain uses TRBV5-6 and TRBJ1-4, with D perhaps matching TRBD1 (5 bases). Germline CDR1 is SGHDT and CDR2 is YYEEEE. Trimming took 7 bases from V and 7 from J, leaving 17 bases between them. The CDR3 loop spans 14 amino acids. CDR3 residues: CASSEVGVPEKLFF. CDR3 sequence (DNA): TGTGCCAGCTCCGAGGTGGGGGTGCCTGAAAAACTGTTTTTT.

This clone was detected once. The rearrangement links TRBV7-2 to TRBJ2-2, with D uncertain. V lost 1 base, J lost 5 bases, and 5 bases lay in between. Germline V gene data show CDR1 as SGHTA and CDR2 as FQGNSA. The CDR3 runs 13 residues. This chain's CDR3 is CASSLVLTGELFF. CDR3 DNA: TGTGCCAGCAGCTTAGTTTTGACCGGGGAGCTGTTTTTT.

This chain links TRBV5-1 with TRBJ2-5; no clear D gene. With 0 bases removed from V and 3 bases from J, the gap between germline ends came to 6 bases. The germline V gene has CDR1 SGHRS and CDR2 YFSETQ. This CDR3 contains 13 residues. The CDR3 DNA reads as TGCGCCAGCAGCTTGGGAATTGAAGAGACCCAGTACTTC. It codes for CASSLGIEETQYF.

V and J are TRBV7-2 and TRBJ1-2; no definite D call. The germline V gene encodes CDR1 SGHTA and CDR2 FQGNSA. The V and J ends lost 3 bases and 6 bases respectively, with 8 bases between them. This CDR3 spans 12 amino acids. CDR3 loop: CASSLFLDGYTF. CDR3 in DNA: TGTGCCAGCAGCTTGTTTTTGGATGGCTACACCTTC.

The chain is built from TRBV28 and TRBJ1-2; the match to TRBD1 covers 7 bases. Germline values: CDR1 MDHEN, CDR2 SYDVKM. This CDR3 has 13 residues. The junction had 3 bases not matched to a gene; V was cut back by 6 bases and J by 2 bases. CDR3 protein: CASRPGQNYGYTF. The CDR3, as DNA: TGTGCCAGCAGACCGGGACAGAACTATGGCTACACCTTC.

In this sample, this clone turned up a few times. The rearrangement links TRBV6-1 to TRBJ2-3; 8 bases agree with TRBD1. The germline V gene has CDR1 MNHNS and CDR2 SASEGT. CDR3 length: 14 residues. Trimming at V came to 10 bases and at J to 3 bases, leaving 9 bases not matched to a gene. This CDR3 is CATTRQGPTDTQYF. Written as DNA, the CDR3 is TGTGCCACCACTAGACAGGGGCCAACAGATACGCAGTATTTT.

J is TRBJ1-2 and V is TRBV5-8; D not certain. The CDR3 consists of 14 residues. Trimming took off 0 bases at V and 8 bases at J, with 14 bases between the two ends. Germline V gene data show CDR1 as SGHTS and CDR2 as YDEGEE. The CDR3 loop is CASSLAGRGKGYTF. The CDR3 DNA reads TGTGCCAGCAGCTTGGCGGGCAGAGGGAAGGGCTACACCTTC.

The gene calls are TRBV2 and TRBJ2-2, with D perhaps TRBD1 (6 bases). V was cut by 5 bases and J by 5 bases, with 15 bases left in between. The CDR3 totals 15 residues. Germline CDR1 reads SNHLY; CDR2 reads FYNNEI. CDR3: CASSIDRQETGELFF. Here the CDR3 DNA reads TGTGCCAGCAGTATTGACAGGCAGGAGACCGGGGAGCTGTTTTTT.

This clone was counted a few times. This sequence joins TRBV7-8 and TRBJ2-1, with 7 nucleotides matching TRBD2. This CDR3 region has 12 residues. The junction had 8 bases not matched to a gene; V was cut back by 4 bases and J by 14 bases. Germline V gene sequence: CDR1 SGHVS, CDR2 FQNEAQ. CDR3 region: CASSSTGTNKFF. For the CDR3, the DNA is TGTGCCAGCAGCTCCACCGGGACTAATAAGTTCTTC.

This chain joins TRBV10-2 and TRBJ1-5; a weak D match, TRBD1 (5 bases). Germline V gives CDR1 WSHSY, CDR2 SAAADI. There are 18 residues in the CDR3. Trimming removed 0 bases at V and 7 bases at J, with 22 bases between. CDR3 in DNA: TGCGCCAGCAGTGAGTCTAGGCTGGAATGGGGGATTTGGCAGCCCCAGCATTTT. It specifies CASSESRLEWGIWQPQHF.